Below are 14 T cell receptor beta chains sequenced from a single sample in a study of T cell repertoires in cytomegalovirus infection. No antigen has been identified for these receptors. A single record per CDR3 protein comes from TCRdb applying MiXCR to the reads. The sample includes 750,000 to 950,000 distinct CDR3 sequences, 25% to 35% of them seen just once. The sample in question was cultured CD8+ T cells from PBMCs, obtained from culture after CMV antigen stimulation. These receptors originate from a human donor in good health (CMV status not recorded). Some clones in this sample may be carry-over from other donors' samples.

The sample holds many counts of this clonotype. The V and J genes are TRBV7-9 and TRBJ2-1, with TRBD1 matching 12 bases. Per the germline V gene, CDR1 is SEHNR and CDR2 is FQNEAQ (reference sequence). The CDR3 length is 15 residues. Unmatched junction bases numbered 1, after V lost 6 bases and J lost 1 base. The CDR3 spells CASRGQGASYNEQFF. Here the CDR3 DNA reads TGTGCCAGCAGGGGACAGGGGGCGTCCTACAATGAGCAGTTCTTC.

This chain connects TRBV15 to TRBJ2-7; perhaps TRBD1 as D (6 bases). Trimming took off 5 bases at V and 3 bases at J, with 11 bases between the two ends. The CDR3 has 13 residues. CDR1 and CDR2 (germline): LNHNV, YYDKDF (reference sequence). CDR3 nucleotides: TGTGCCACCAGCGCCGGACAGAGCTACGAGCAGTACTTC. Translating it yields CATSAGQSYEQYF.

The chain combines TRBV4-1 with TRBJ1-5; the match to TRBD1 covers 8 bases. This CDR3 comprises 15 residues. The V segment lost 2 bases and the J segment 4 bases; nucleotides outside the gene matches: 4. Germline V lookup: CDR1 MGHRA, CDR2 YSYEKL. The CDR3 is CASSQRTGTNQPQHF. Here the CDR3 DNA reads TGCGCCAGCAGCCAACGGACAGGGACAAATCAGCCCCAGCATTTT.

This clonotype is a singleton in its sample. CDR3: CASRPRGGPNQPQHF. For the CDR3, the DNA is TGTGCCAGCAGGCCCCGGGGAGGCCCCAATCAGCCCCAGCATTTT. V is TRBV27 and J is TRBJ1-5, with D hard to call. V dropped 6 bases and J dropped 3 bases, with 15 bases sitting between them. The germline V gene encodes CDR1 MNHEY and CDR2 SMNVEV (reference sequence). CDR3 size: 15 residues.

The chain carries TRBV6-2 or TRBV6-3 and TRBJ1-5; D gene uncertain. This CDR3 spans 11 amino acids. Trimming cost V 0 bases and J 9 bases, with 3 bases left between them. Germline-derived CDR1 and CDR2 are MNHEY and SVGEGT. The DNA of the CDR3 is TGTGCCAGCAGTTACTCCGGGCCCCAGCATTTT. Translated: CASSYSGPQHF.

In its sample, this clonotype was seen a few times. J is TRBJ1-1 and V is TRBV18; no clear D. The V gene's germline CDR1 is KGHSH and CDR2 LQKENI. Trimming took 2 bases from V and 0 from J, leaving 13 bases between them. This CDR3 region has 16 residues. As DNA, the CDR3 is TGTGCCAGCTCACCATCGGGCGACGGCATGAACACTGAAGCTTTCTTT. Its translation: CASSPSGDGMNTEAFF. Full variable domain (remainder filled in from reference TRBV18 and TRBJ1-1): NAGVMQNPRHLVRRRGQEARLRCSPMKGHSHVYWYRQLPEEGLKFMVYLQKENIIDESGMPKERFSAEFPKEGPSILRIQQVVRGDSAAYFCASSPSGDGMNTEAFFGQGTRLTVV.

This clonotype was found a few times. The CDR3 DNA is TGCAGTGCGGACCACGTATGGGGAGCCAGCAATCAGCCCCAGCATTTT. This translates into CSADHVWGASNQPQHF. The J gene is TRBJ1-5, the V gene TRBV20-1; D unresolved. This CDR3 comprises 16 residues. Trimming stripped 6 bases from V and 1 base from J, with 19 bases between. Germline V lookup: CDR1 DFQATT, CDR2 SNEGSKA (reference sequence).

This clonotype was seen only a few times. V gene TRBV20-1 combines with J gene TRBJ1-6, with TRBD1 as a possible D gene (5 bases). The CDR3 length is 16 residues. V was pared by 6 bases and J by 8 bases, with 23 bases between. From germline, CDR1 is DFQATT and CDR2 SNEGSKA (reference sequence). CDR3 region: CSATFGAVQEDSPLHF. The CDR3 DNA reads TGCAGTGCCACCTTCGGGGCAGTCCAGGAGGATTCACCCCTCCACTTT.

This sequence joins TRBV19 and TRBJ2-3; 8 bases fit TRBD1. Germline loops: CDR1 LNHDA, CDR2 SQIVND (reference sequence). The V and J ends lost 3 bases and 6 bases, in that order; junction bases with no gene match: 8. There are 15 residues in the CDR3. The CDR3 DNA follows: TGTGCCAGTAGTATCCGACAGGGGCGCCGGGATACGCAGTATTTT. Its translation is CASSIRQGRRDTQYF.

The CDR3, as DNA: TGTGCCAGCAGTGAAGCCGGGCTAGCGGGCGCCAATGAGCAGTTCTTC. Protein product: CASSEAGLAGANEQFF. This rearrangement joins TRBV6-1 to TRBJ2-1; 8 bases map to TRBD2. CDR1 MNHNS and CDR2 SASEGT come from the germline V gene. V gave up 0 bases and J gave up 6 bases; unmatched junction bases: 7. This CDR3 spans 16 amino acids.

V and J are TRBV2 and TRBJ2-2; 8 bases agree with TRBD2. V trimming: 11 bases; J trimming: 4 bases; junction bases outside the gene matches: 9. The V gene's germline CDR1 is SNHLY and CDR2 FYNNEI. This CDR3 is built from 14 residues. The CDR3 coding sequence is TGTGCCTGCCGGGGGGGGCTCGGCACCGGGGAGCTGTTTTTT. Its protein is CACRGGLGTGELFF.

The gene calls are TRBV5-5 and TRBJ1-1; TRBD1 aligns across 9 bases. The CDR3 loop spans 15 amino acids. V trimming: 4 bases; J trimming: 5 bases; junction bases outside the gene matches: 9. From germline, CDR1 is SGHKS and CDR2 YYEKEE (reference sequence). This CDR3 reads CASSMEGQGVTEAFF. For the CDR3, the DNA is TGTGCCAGCAGCATGGAGGGACAGGGAGTGACTGAAGCTTTCTTT. Looking up the rest from reference TRBV5-5 and TRBJ1-1 gives the full variable domain: DAGVTQSPTHLIKTRGQQVTLRCSPISGHKSVSWYQQVLGQGPQFIFQYYEKEERGRGNFPDRFSARQFPNYSSELNVNALLLGDSALYLCASSMEGQGVTEAFFGQGTRLTVV.

V gene TRBV7-6 combines with J gene TRBJ2-2; D is unclear. The germline V gene has CDR1 SGHVS and CDR2 FNYEAQ. V lost 5 bases and J 2 bases, leaving 9 bases between the germline ends. This CDR3 comprises 14 residues. The CDR3 spells CASSPYHNTGELFF. The CDR3 DNA reads TGTGCCAGCAGCCCCTACCATAACACCGGGGAGCTGTTTTTT.

This chain joins TRBV6-6 and TRBJ2-3, with 8 bases aligning to TRBD1. J gave up 3 bases and V 2 bases, and 10 bases lay outside the gene matches. Germline values: CDR1 MNHNY, CDR2 SVGAGI (reference sequence). This CDR3 is built from 17 residues. Written as DNA, the CDR3 is TGTGCCAGCAGTTACCCTGGGACAGGATTCATGACAGATACGCAGTATTTT. Translating it yields CASSYPGTGFMTDTQYF.